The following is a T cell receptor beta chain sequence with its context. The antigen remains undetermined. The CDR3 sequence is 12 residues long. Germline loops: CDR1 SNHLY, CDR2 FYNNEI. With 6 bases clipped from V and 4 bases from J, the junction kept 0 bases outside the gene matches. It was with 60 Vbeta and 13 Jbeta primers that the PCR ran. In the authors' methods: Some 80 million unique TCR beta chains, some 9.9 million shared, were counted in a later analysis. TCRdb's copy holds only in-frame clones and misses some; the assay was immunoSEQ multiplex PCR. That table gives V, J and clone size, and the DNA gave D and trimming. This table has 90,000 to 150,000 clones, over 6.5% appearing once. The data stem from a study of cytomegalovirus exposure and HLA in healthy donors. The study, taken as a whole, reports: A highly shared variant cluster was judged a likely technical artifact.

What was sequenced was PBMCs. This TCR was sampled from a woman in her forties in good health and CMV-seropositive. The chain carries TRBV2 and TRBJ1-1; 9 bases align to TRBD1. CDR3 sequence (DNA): TGTGCCAGCAGGACAGGGGGCACTGAAGCTTTCTTT. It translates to CASRTGGTEAFF.